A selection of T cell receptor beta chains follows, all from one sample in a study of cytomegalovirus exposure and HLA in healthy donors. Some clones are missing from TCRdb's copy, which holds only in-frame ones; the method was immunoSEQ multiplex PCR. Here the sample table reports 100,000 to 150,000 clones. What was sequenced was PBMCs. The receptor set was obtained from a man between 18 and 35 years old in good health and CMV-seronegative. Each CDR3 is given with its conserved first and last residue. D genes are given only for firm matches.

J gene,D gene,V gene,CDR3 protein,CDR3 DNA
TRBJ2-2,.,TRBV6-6,CASRQGNTGELFF,TGTGCCAGCAGGCAGGGGAACACCGGGGAGCTGTTTTTT
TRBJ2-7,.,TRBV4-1,CASSQDNRVTYEQYF,TGCGCCAGCAGCCAAGATAATCGGGTCACCTACGAGCAGTACTTC
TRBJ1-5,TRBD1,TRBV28,CASSQAGQGLQPQHF,TGTGCCAGCAGTCAGGCGGGACAGGGGTTACAGCCCCAGCATTTT
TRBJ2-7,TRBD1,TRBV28,CASTRDRGPYEQYF,TGTGCCAGCACCCGGGACAGGGGGCCCTACGAGCAGTACTTC
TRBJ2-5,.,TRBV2,CASSESVTVQETQYF,TGTGCCAGCAGTGAATCGGTGACAGTCCAAGAGACCCAGTACTTC
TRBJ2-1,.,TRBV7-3,CASSLSGNEQFF,TGTGCCAGCAGCTTGTCGGGTAATGAGCAGTTCTTC
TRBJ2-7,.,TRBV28,CASSLPQGIYEQYF,TGTGCCAGCAGTCTCCCCCAGGGGATTTACGAGCAGTACTTC
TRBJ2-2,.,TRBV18,CASSPNPGGTNTGELFF,TGTGCCAGCTCACCAAACCCAGGGGGGACGAACACCGGGGAGCTGTTTTTT
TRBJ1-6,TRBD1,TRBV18,CASSPGQGSPLHF,TGTGCCAGCTCACCTGGACAGGGTTCACCCCTCCACTTT
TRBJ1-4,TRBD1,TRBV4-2,CASSQEGPGGVEKLFF,TGTGCCAGCAGCCAAGAAGGGCCAGGGGGCGTTGAAAAACTGTTTTTT
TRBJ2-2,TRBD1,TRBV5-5,CASMTGIVAGELFF,TGTGCCAGCATGACAGGGATTGTGGCCGGGGAGCTGTTTTTT
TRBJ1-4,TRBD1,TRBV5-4,CASRGGQGNEKLFF,TGTGCCAGCAGGGGGGGACAGGGTAATGAAAAACTGTTTTTT
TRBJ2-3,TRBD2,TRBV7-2,CASSRYPGGGTDTQYF,TGTGCCAGCAGCCGTTATCCCGGGGGGGGAACAGATACGCAGTATTTT
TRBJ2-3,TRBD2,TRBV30,CAWKLQRGSTDTQYF,TGTGCCTGGAAACTTCAGCGGGGGAGCACAGATACGCAGTATTTT
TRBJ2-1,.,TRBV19,CASSIDQGSYNEQFF,TGTGCCAGTAGTATAGATCAGGGGTCCTACAATGAGCAGTTCTTC
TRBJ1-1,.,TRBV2,CASSYRAENTEAFF,TGTGCCAGCAGTTACAGGGCCGAGAACACTGAAGCTTTCTTT
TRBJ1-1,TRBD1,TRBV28,CASSLFETGVDDTEAFF,TGTGCCAGCAGTTTGTTCGAGACAGGGGTAGATGACACTGAAGCTTTCTTT
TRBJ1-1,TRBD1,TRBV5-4,CASSPGTGVGTEAFF,TGTGCCAGCAGCCCCGGGACAGGAGTTGGCACTGAAGCTTTCTTT
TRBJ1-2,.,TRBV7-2,CASSLGGARGRGYTF,TGTGCCAGCAGCTTAGGTGGGGCTCGAGGTCGTGGCTACACCTTC
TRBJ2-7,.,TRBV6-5,CASTLGAGDLEQYF,TGTGCCAGCACCCTGGGAGCCGGAGATCTCGAGCAGTACTTC
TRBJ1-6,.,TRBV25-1,CASSLGADSPLHF,TGTGCCAGCAGTTTAGGGGCTGATTCACCCCTCCACTTT
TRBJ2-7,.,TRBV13,CASSLGAGTYEQYF,TGTGCCAGCAGCTTAGGCGCAGGGACCTACGAGCAGTACTTC
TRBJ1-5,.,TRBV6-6,CASSYSRQPQHF,TGTGCCAGCAGTTACTCGCGGCAGCCCCAGCATTTT
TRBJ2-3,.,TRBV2,CASSEVLRTDTQYF,TGTGCCAGCAGTGAGGTACTCCGCACAGATACGCAGTATTTT
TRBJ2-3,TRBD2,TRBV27,CASSLTHLLAGVGDTQYF,TGTGCCAGCAGTTTAACCCACCTTTTAGCGGGAGTGGGAGATACGCAGTATTTT
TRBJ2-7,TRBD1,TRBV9,CASTSGTGGTDAYEQYF,TGTGCCAGCACGTCGGGGACAGGGGGGACGGACGCCTACGAGCAGTACTTC
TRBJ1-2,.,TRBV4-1,CASSPGEGRSYTF,TGCGCCAGCAGCCCCGGGGAGGGGAGAAGCTACACCTTC
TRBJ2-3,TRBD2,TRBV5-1,CASSLPDGGGSVPDTQYF,TGCGCCAGCAGCTTGCCCGATGGGGGGGGGTCGGTGCCAGATACGCAGTATTTT
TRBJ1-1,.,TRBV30,CAWSKNFKGPEAFF,TGTGCCTGGAGTAAAAACTTCAAGGGGCCTGAAGCTTTCTTT
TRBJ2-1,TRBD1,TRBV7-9,CASSPKGQGLLNEQFF,TGTGCCAGCAGCCCGAAAGGACAGGGTCTTCTCAATGAGCAGTTCTTC
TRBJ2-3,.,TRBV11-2,CASSLLASTDTQYF,TGTGCCAGCAGCTTACTGGCTAGCACAGATACGCAGTATTTT
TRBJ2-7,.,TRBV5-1,CASRLEGGHEQYF,TGCGCCAGCAGGCTTGAAGGCGGCCACGAGCAGTACTTC
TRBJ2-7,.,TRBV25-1,CASSENNPPGLTSYEQYF,TGTGCCAGCAGTGAAAATAACCCACCGGGACTCACGTCCTACGAGCAGTACTTC
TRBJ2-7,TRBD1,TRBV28,CASSGLDRDSYEQYF,TGTGCCAGCAGCGGCTTGGACAGGGACTCCTACGAGCAGTACTTC
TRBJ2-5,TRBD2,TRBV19,CASSIRGWTSGLQKETQYF,TGTGCCAGTAGTATAAGAGGGTGGACTAGCGGGTTGCAGAAGGAGACCCAGTACTTC
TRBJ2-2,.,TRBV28,CASSFSTGELFF,TGTGCCAGCAGTTTCAGCACCGGGGAGCTGTTTTTT
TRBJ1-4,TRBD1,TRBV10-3,CATRGQATNEKLFF,TGTGCCACCAGGGGACAGGCAACTAATGAAAAACTGTTTTTT
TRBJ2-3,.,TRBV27,CASSLGLITDTQYF,TGTGCCAGCAGTTTAGGACTAATCACAGATACGCAGTATTTT
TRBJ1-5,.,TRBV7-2,CASSRGQLNQPQHF,TGTGCCAGCAGTCGCGGACAGCTTAATCAGCCCCAGCATTTT
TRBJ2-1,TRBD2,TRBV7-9,CASSTQKKRESSYNEQFF,TGTGCCAGCAGCACCCAGAAGAAGCGGGAGAGCTCCTACAATGAGCAGTTCTTC
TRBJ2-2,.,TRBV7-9,CASSFVSGPNTGELFF,TGTGCCAGCAGCTTTGTGTCAGGGCCGAACACCGGGGAGCTGTTTTTT
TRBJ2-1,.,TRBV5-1,CASSPPAGNEQFF,TGCGCCAGCAGCCCCCCGGCAGGCAATGAGCAGTTCTTC
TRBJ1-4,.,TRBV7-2,CASSTEQGFGEKLFF,TGTGCCAGCAGCACCGAACAGGGCTTTGGAGAAAAACTGTTTTTT
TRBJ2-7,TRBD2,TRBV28,CASSFGLGTSGRAEQYF,TGTGCCAGCAGTTTTGGACTCGGGACTAGCGGGAGGGCCGAGCAGTACTTC
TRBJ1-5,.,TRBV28,CASSLFRNQPQHF,TGTGCCAGCAGTTTATTCCGGAATCAGCCCCAGCATTTT
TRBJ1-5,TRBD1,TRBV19,CASSIDRGRDRLGQPQHF,TGTGCCAGTAGTATAGACAGGGGGCGCGACCGGCTTGGGCAGCCCCAGCATTTT
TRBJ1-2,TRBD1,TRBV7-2,CASRLTGGHGYTF,TGTGCCAGCAGACTAACAGGGGGCCATGGCTACACCTTC
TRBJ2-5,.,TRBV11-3,CASSLDGQDKETQYF,TGTGCCAGCAGCTTAGACGGTCAGGACAAAGAGACCCAGTACTTC
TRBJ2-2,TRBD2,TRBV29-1,CSVGGLAGANTGELFF,TGCAGCGTTGGGGGACTAGCGGGAGCTAACACCGGGGAGCTGTTTTTT
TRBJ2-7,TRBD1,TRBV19,CASGQGHEQYF,TGTGCCAGCGGACAGGGTCACGAGCAGTACTTC
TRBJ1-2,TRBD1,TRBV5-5,CASSLGQGEIYGYTF,TGTGCCAGCAGCCTCGGACAGGGGGAAATCTATGGCTACACCTTC
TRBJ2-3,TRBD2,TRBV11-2,CASAQLPGLAGDTQYF,TGTGCCAGCGCCCAGTTACCGGGACTAGCGGGAGATACGCAGTATTTT
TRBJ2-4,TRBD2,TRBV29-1,CSVGGVMGWENIQYF,TGCAGCGTGGGAGGGGTAATGGGATGGGAAAACATTCAGTACTTC
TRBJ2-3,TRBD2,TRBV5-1,CASSLGLAGGANTDTQYF,TGCGCCAGCAGCTTGGGACTAGCGGGAGGGGCTAACACAGATACGCAGTATTTT
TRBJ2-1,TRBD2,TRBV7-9,CASSPGGLAGLYNEQFF,TGTGCCAGCAGCCCCGGCGGACTAGCGGGTCTCTACAATGAGCAGTTCTTC
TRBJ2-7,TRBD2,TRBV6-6,CASSYARLATYEQYF,TGTGCCAGCAGTTACGCGAGACTAGCAACCTACGAGCAGTACTTC
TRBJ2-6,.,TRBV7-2,CASSFRESGANVLTF,TGTGCCAGCAGTTTCAGGGAATCTGGGGCCAACGTCCTGACTTTC
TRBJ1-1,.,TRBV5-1,CASFHGNRRTEAFF,TGCGCCAGCTTCCACGGAAACCGGAGGACTGAAGCTTTCTTT
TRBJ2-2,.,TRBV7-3,CASSLMGITGELFF,TGTGCCAGCAGCTTAATGGGCATTACCGGGGAGCTGTTTTTT
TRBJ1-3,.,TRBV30,CAWSVINSGNTIYF,TGTGCCTGGAGTGTAATAAACTCTGGAAACACCATATATTTT